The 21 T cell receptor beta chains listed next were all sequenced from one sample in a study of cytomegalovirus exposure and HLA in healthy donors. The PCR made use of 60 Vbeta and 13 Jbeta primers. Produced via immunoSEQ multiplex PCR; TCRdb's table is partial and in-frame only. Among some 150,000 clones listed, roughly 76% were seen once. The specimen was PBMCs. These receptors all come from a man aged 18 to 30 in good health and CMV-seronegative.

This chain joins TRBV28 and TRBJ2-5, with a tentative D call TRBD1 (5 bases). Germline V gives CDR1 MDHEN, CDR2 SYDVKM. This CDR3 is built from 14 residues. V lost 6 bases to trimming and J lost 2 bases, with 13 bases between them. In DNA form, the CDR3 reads TGTGCCAGCAGCTTTTCCCGGACACAAGAGACCCAGTACTTC. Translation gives CASSFSRTQETQYF.

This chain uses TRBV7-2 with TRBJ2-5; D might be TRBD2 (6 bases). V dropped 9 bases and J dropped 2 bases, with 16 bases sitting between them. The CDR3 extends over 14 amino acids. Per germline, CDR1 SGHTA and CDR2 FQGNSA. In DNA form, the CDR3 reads TGTGCCAGTGCGGGGCAGGGTATACAAGAGACCCAGTACTTC. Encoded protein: CASAGQGIQETQYF.

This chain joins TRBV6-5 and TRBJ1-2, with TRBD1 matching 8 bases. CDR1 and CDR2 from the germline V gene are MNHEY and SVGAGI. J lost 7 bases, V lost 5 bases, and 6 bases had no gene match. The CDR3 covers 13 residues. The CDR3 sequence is CASSVVQGVGYTF. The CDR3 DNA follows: TGTGCCAGCAGTGTTGTACAGGGGGTTGGCTACACCTTC.

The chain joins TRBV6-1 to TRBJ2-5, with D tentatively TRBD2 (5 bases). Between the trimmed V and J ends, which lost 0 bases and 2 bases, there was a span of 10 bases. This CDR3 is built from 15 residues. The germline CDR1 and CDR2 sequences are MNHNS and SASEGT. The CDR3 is CASSEAAGQQETQYF. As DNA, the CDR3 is TGTGCCAGCAGTGAAGCGGCGGGCCAGCAAGAGACCCAGTACTTC.

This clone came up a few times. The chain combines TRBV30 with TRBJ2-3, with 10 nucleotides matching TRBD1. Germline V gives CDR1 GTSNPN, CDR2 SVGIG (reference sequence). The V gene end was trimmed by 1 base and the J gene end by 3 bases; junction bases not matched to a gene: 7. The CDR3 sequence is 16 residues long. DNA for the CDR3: TGTGCCTGGAGTGCCCTTCCGGGACAGGGGACAGATACGCAGTATTTT. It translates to CAWSALPGQGTDTQYF. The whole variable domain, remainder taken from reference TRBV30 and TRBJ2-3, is SQTIHQWPATLVQPVGSPLSLECTVEGTSNPNLYWYRQAAGRGLQLLFYSVGIGQISSEVPQNLSASRPQDRQFILSSKKLLLSDSGFYLCAWSALPGQGTDTQYFGPGTRLTVL.

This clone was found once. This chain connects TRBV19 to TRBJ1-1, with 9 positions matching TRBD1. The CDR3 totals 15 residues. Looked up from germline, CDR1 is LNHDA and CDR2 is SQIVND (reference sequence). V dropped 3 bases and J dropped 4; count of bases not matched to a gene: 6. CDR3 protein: CASSIVRDRVTEAFF. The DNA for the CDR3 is TGTGCCAGTAGTATCGTCAGGGACAGGGTCACTGAAGCTTTCTTT.

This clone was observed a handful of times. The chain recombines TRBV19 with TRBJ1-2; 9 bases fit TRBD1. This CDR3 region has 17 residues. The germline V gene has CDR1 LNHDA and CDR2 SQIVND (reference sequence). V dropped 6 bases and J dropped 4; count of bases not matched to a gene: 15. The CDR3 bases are TGTGCCAGTAGGACCGGGACAGGGACTTTATCGGGCTATGGCTACACCTTC. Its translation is CASRTGTGTLSGYGYTF.

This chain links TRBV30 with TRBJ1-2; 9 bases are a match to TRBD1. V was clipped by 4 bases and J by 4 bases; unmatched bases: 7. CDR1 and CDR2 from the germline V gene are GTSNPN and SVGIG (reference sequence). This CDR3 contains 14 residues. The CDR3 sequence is CAWIGTGRSYGYTF. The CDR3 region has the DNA TGTGCCTGGATCGGGACAGGGCGCTCCTATGGCTACACCTTC.

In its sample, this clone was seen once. The CDR3 region is CASSQDLGDRGGDEQFF. The CDR3 nucleotides are TGTGCCAGCAGCCAAGATCTTGGGGACAGGGGAGGGGATGAGCAGTTCTTC. This chain joins TRBV14 and TRBJ2-1, with 10 bases fitting TRBD1. CDR1 and CDR2 (germline): SGHDN, FVKESK. Trimming took 0 bases from V and 8 from J; bases not matched to a gene: 10. This CDR3 spans 17 amino acids. The full variable domain, its missing parts supplied by reference TRBV14 and TRBJ2-1, is EAGVTQFPSHSVIEKGQTVTLRCDPISGHDNLYWYRRVMGKEIKFLLHFVKESKQDESGMPNNRFLAERTGGTYSTLKVQPAELEDSGVYFCASSQDLGDRGGDEQFFGPGTRLTVL.

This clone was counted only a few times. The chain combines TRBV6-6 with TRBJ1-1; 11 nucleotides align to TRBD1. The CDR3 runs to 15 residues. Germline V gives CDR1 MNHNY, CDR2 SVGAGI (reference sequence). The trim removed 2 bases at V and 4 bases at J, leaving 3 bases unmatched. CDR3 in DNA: TGTGCCAGCAGTTACGCCGGGACAGGGGGCACTGAAGCTTTCTTT. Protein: CASSYAGTGGTEAFF.

The CDR3 bases are TGTGCCAGCAGCTTACCAGCGGGGAAGACCCAGTACTTC. This gives the protein CASSLPAGKTQYF. The V gene is TRBV7-9, the J gene TRBJ2-5; TRBD2 agrees at 7 bases. Looked up from germline, CDR1 is SEHNR and CDR2 is FQNEAQ (reference sequence). The CDR3 is 13 amino acids. Trimming at V came to 2 bases and at J to 6 bases, leaving 3 bases not matched to a gene.

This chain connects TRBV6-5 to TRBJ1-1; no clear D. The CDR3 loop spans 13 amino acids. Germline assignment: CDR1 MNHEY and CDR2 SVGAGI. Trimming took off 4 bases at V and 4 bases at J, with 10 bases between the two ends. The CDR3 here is CASSFSRSTEAFF. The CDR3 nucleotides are TGTGCCAGCAGTTTCTCGAGGTCCACTGAAGCTTTCTTT.

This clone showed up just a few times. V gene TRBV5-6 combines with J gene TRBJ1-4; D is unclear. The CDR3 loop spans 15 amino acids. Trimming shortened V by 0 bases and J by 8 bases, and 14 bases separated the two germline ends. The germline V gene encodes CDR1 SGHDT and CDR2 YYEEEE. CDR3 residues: CASSLALDPKEKLFF. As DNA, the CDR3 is TGTGCCAGCAGCTTGGCCCTAGATCCGAAGGAAAAACTGTTTTTT.

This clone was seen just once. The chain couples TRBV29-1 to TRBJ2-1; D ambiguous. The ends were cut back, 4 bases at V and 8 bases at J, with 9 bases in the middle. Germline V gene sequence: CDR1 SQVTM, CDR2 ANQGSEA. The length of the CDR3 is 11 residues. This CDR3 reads CSVAITYEQFF. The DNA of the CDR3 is TGCAGCGTTGCTATAACGTATGAGCAGTTCTTC.

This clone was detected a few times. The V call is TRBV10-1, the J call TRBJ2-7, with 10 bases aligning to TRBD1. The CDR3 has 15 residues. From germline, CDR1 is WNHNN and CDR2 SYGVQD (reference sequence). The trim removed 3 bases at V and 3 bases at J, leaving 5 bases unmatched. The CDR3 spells CASSEAGTGDYEQYF. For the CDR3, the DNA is TGCGCCAGCAGTGAAGCCGGGACAGGGGACTACGAGCAGTACTTC.

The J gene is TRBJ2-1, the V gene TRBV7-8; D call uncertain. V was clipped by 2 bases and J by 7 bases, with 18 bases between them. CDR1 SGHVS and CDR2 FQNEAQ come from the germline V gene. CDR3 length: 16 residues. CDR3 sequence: CASSLTVLSVPNEQFF. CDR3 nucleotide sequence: TGTGCCAGCAGCTTAACTGTCCTCTCGGTACCTAATGAGCAGTTCTTC.

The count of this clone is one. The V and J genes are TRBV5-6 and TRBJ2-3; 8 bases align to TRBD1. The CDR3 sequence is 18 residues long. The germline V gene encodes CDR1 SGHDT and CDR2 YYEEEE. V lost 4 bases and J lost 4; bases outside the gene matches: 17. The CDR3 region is CASSQASLTGGDADTQYF. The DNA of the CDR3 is TGTGCCAGCAGCCAGGCATCCCTTACAGGGGGTGACGCAGATACGCAGTATTTT.

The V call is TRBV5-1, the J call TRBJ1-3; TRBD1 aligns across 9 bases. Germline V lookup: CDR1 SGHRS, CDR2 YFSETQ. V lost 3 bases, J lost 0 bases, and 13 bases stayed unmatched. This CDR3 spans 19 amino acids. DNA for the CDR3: TGCGCCAGCAGCTCCGGACAGGGGAAGCTTGCTGGCTCTGGAAACACCATATATTTT. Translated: CASSSGQGKLAGSGNTIYF. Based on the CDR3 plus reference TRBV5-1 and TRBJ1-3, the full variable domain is KAGVTQTPRYLIKTRGQQVTLSCSPISGHRSVSWYQQTPGQGLQFLFEYFSETQRNKGNFPGRFSGRQFSNSRSEMNVSTLELGDSALYLCASSSGQGKLAGSGNTIYFGEGSWLTVV.

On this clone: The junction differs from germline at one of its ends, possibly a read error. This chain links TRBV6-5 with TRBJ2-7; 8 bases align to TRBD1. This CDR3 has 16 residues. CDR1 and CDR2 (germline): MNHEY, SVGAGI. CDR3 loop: CASSYSTGEASYGQYF. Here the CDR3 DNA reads TGTGCCAGCAGTTACTCGACAGGGGAGGCCTCCTACGGGCAGTACTTC.

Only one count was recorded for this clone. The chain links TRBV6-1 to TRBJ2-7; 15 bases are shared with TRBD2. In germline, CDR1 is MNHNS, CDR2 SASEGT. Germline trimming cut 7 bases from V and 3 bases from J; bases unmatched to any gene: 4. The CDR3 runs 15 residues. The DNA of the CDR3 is TGTGCCAGCACCCGGACTAGCGGGAGGGACTACGAGCAGTACTTC. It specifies CASTRTSGRDYEQYF.

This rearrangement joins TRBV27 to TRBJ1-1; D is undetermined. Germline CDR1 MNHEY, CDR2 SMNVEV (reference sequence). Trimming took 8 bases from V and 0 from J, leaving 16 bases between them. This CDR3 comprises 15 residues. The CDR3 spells CASYPYPKLNTEAFF. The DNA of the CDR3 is TGTGCCAGCTATCCCTATCCAAAGCTGAACACTGAAGCTTTCTTT.